Listed below are T cell receptor beta chains from one sample, sequenced in a study of blood T cell repertoires in COVID-19. This table comes from immunoSEQ multiplex PCR, and its TCRdb copy is limited to in-frame clones, with some not included. This table holds roughly 100,000 clones, roughly 80% found once. The sequenced material came from peripheral blood. These receptors came from a woman aged 70-85 years with acute or convalescent COVID-19. The CDR3 runs from the conserved cysteine through the conserved F or W. A D gene is named only where the DNA matches it firmly. Not all rows give a size; the values are once, few, many and, for expanded clones, a class.

j_gene	d_gene	len	v_gene	abundance	CDR3aa	CDR3nt
TRBJ2-2	.	13	TRBV9	.	CASTARGTGELFF	TGTGCCAGCACCGCAAGAGGAACCGGGGAGCTGTTTTTT
TRBJ1-2	.	11	TRBV30	.	CAWSQGYGYTF	TGTGCCTGGAGCCAGGGGTATGGCTACACCTTC
TRBJ2-7	TRBD2	13	TRBV9	.	CASSTGLGYEQYF	TGTGCCAGCAGCACGGGACTAGGTTACGAGCAGTACTTC
TRBJ2-3	TRBD2	21	TRBV15	.	CATSRELGTSGAAPTWDTQYF	TGTGCCACCAGCAGAGAATTAGGGACTAGCGGGGCGGCGCCTACGTGGGATACGCAGTATTTT
TRBJ2-1	TRBD1	16	TRBV7-9	.	CASSLLSGQLYNEQFF	TGTGCCAGCAGCTTACTCTCGGGACAGCTATACAATGAGCAGTTCTTC
TRBJ2-7	TRBD2	18	TRBV5-1	.	CASSLAASTGTILYEQYF	TGCGCCAGCAGCTTGGCCGCCTCCACCGGGACTATACTGTACGAGCAGTACTTC
TRBJ1-5	.	15	TRBV2	.	CASRGVSYSNQPQHF	TGTGCCAGCAGGGGCGTAAGCTATAGCAATCAGCCCCAGCATTTT
TRBJ1-6	.	16	TRBV28	.	CASSNKGASYNSPLHF	TGTGCCAGCAGTAACAAGGGAGCCTCCTATAATTCACCCCTCCACTTT
TRBJ1-5	.	17	TRBV19	.	CASSTALLQDSNQPQHF	TGTGCCAGTAGTACCGCCCTATTACAGGATTCCAATCAGCCCCAGCATTTT
TRBJ2-1	.	13	TRBV19	.	CASSPRPRGEQFF	TGTGCCAGTAGTCCACGGCCCAGGGGTGAGCAGTTCTTC
TRBJ2-1	.	14	TRBV19	.	CASSMYGDPNEQFF	TGTGCCAGTAGTATGTACGGGGATCCCAATGAGCAGTTCTTC
TRBJ1-5	.	13	TRBV19	.	CASKGVPNQPQHF	TGTGCCAGTAAAGGGGTTCCCAATCAGCCCCAGCATTTT
TRBJ2-2	.	14	TRBV27	few	CASRQGSRTGELFF	TGTGCCAGCAGGCAGGGGTCTAGGACCGGGGAGCTGTTTTTT
TRBJ2-7	TRBD2	15	TRBV18	.	CASSLTSGRSGEQYF	TGTGCCAGCTCACTGACTAGCGGGAGGTCGGGAGAGCAGTACTTC
TRBJ2-7	.	12	TRBV6-1	.	CASSEPGYEQYF	TGTGCCAGCAGTGAACCCGGCTACGAGCAGTACTTC
TRBJ2-2	TRBD1	12	TRBV7-8	.	CASTQGTGELFF	TGTGCCAGTACACAGGGGACCGGGGAGCTGTTTTTT
TRBJ1-1	.	12	TRBV6-5	few	CASSSLYTEAFF	TGTGCCAGCAGTTCCCTCTACACTGAAGCTTTCTTT
TRBJ1-2	.	14	TRBV5-6	.	CASSWGEGHYGYTF	TGTGCCAGCAGTTGGGGTGAGGGCCACTATGGCTACACCTTC
TRBJ2-5	TRBD2	13	TRBV2	.	CASTGLASETQYF	TGTGCCAGCACGGGACTAGCGTCGGAGACCCAGTACTTC
TRBJ1-5	.	14	TRBV19	.	CASSTPGVNQPQHF	TGTGCCAGTAGTACACCGGGAGTCAATCAGCCCCAGCATTTT
TRBJ1-2	TRBD1	14	TRBV6-2/TRBV6-3	.	CASSYRRDSYGYTF	TGTGCCAGCAGTTACCGTCGGGACAGCTATGGCTACACCTTC
TRBJ2-3	TRBD1	16	TRBV4-1	.	CASSQTPGQSTDTQYF	TGCGCCAGCAGCCAAACGCCGGGACAGAGCACAGATACGCAGTATTTT
TRBJ1-4	.	12	TRBV6-6	once	CASSYGQEKLFF	TGTGCCAGCAGTTATGGCCAGGAAAAACTGTTTTTT
TRBJ2-2	.	15	TRBV5-1	.	CASSLGQMNTGELFF	TGCGCCAGCAGCTTGGGACAGATGAACACCGGGGAGCTGTTTTTT
TRBJ2-7	.	15	TRBV7-7	.	CASNSRGSRTYEQYF	TGTGCTAGCAATTCACGAGGGAGTAGGACTTACGAGCAGTACTTC
TRBJ1-6	TRBD1	15	TRBV3-1/TRBV3-2	.	CASSQYRGQDSPLHF	TGTGCCAGCAGCCAGTACAGGGGGCAAGATTCACCCCTCCACTTT
TRBJ2-1	TRBD2	19	TRBV5-1	.	CASSLISGRASGSYNEQFF	TGCGCCAGCAGCTTAATTAGCGGGAGGGCCAGTGGGTCCTACAATGAGCAGTTCTTC
TRBJ1-1	.	14	TRBV4-1	.	CASSQAREDTEAFF	TGCGCCAGCAGCCAAGCCAGGGAGGACACTGAAGCTTTCTTT
TRBJ1-5	.	14	TRBV28	.	CASSFGGSNQPQHF	TGTGCCAGCAGTTTCGGGGGTAGCAATCAGCCCCAGCATTTT
TRBJ2-5	.	15	TRBV10-3	.	CAISGGGDPWETQYF	TGTGCCATCAGTGGAGGCGGGGACCCGTGGGAGACCCAGTACTTC
TRBJ2-1	.	18	TRBV18	.	CASSPSVAGARMGQEQFF	TGTGCCAGCTCACCAAGTGTTGCGGGGGCGCGAATGGGGCAAGAGCAGTTCTTC
TRBJ2-1	TRBD1	15	TRBV18	few	CASSTAGQGIDEQFF	TGTGCCAGCTCAACCGCGGGACAGGGGATCGATGAGCAGTTCTTC
TRBJ2-5	.	16	TRBV28	.	CASSLDQYNPEGTQYF	TGTGCCAGCAGTTTAGATCAGTACAATCCAGAGGGGACCCAGTACTTC
TRBJ2-1	TRBD2	16	TRBV5-1	.	CASSARTSGKYNEQFF	TGCGCCAGCAGCGCCCGGACTAGCGGGAAATACAATGAGCAGTTCTTC
TRBJ2-4	.	14	TRBV30	.	CAWSVRGVPNIQYF	TGTGCCTGGAGTGTACGGGGAGTACCAAACATTCAGTACTTC
TRBJ2-3	TRBD2	16	TRBV6-6	.	CASSYRSSGAADTQYF	TGTGCCAGCAGTTACCGATCTAGCGGGGCGGCAGATACGCAGTATTTT
TRBJ1-6	.	19	TRBV1	.	CTSSQDPLLLSSYNSPLHF	TGCACCAGCAGCCAAGATCCCCTACTACTGAGCTCCTATAATTCACCCCTCCACTTT
TRBJ2-1	.	16	TRBV4-3	.	CASSQEERGGYNEQFF	TGCGCCAGCAGCCAAGAGGAGAGGGGGGGTTACAATGAGCAGTTCTTC
TRBJ2-2	TRBD2	16	TRBV3-1/TRBV3-2	.	CASSRSAGLATGELFF	TGTGCCAGCAGCCGATCGGCGGGACTAGCTACCGGGGAGCTGTTTTTT
TRBJ2-7	.	12	TRBV24-1	.	CATSDLAGEQYF	TGTGCCACCAGTGATTTGGCGGGCGAGCAGTACTTC
TRBJ1-5	.	15	TRBV7-2	once	CASSLYMGDNQPQHF	TGTGCCAGCAGCCTCTACATGGGAGACAATCAGCCCCAGCATTTT
TRBJ2-7	.	14	TRBV7-6	.	CASSLFGQGYEQYF	TGTGCCAGCAGCTTATTCGGGCAGGGCTACGAGCAGTACTTC
TRBJ1-5	.	14	TRBV15	.	CATSRQYSNQPQHF	TGTGCCACCAGCAGACAGTATAGCAATCAGCCCCAGCATTTT
TRBJ2-1	.	14	TRBV7-2	.	CASSSGGNINEQFF	TGTGCCAGCAGCTCAGGTGGTAATATCAATGAGCAGTTCTTC
TRBJ1-1	TRBD1	15	TRBV19	.	CASIQTDRTNTEAFF	TGTGCCAGTATCCAAACGGACAGGACGAACACTGAAGCTTTCTTT
TRBJ1-2	TRBD1	13	TRBV19	.	CASSIGQGGGYTF	TGTGCCAGTAGTATTGGACAGGGGGGTGGCTACACCTTC
TRBJ2-5	TRBD1	15	TRBV7-3	.	CASSLSGGIRETQYF	TGTGCCAGCAGCTTATCAGGGGGAATTAGGGAGACCCAGTACTTC
TRBJ1-1	.	14	TRBV27	few	CASTLGGGRTEAFF	TGTGCCAGCACCCTGGGGGGAGGGCGGACTGAAGCTTTCTTT
TRBJ2-7	TRBD2	16	TRBV15	.	CATSRDLAGGTYEQYF	TGTGCCACCAGCAGAGATCTAGCGGGGGGGACCTACGAGCAGTACTTC
TRBJ1-3	.	14	TRBV19	.	CASSITGAGNTIYF	TGTGCCAGTAGTATAACAGGAGCTGGAAACACCATATATTTT
TRBJ1-2	TRBD1	14	TRBV6-5	few	CASSSLDRVGGYTF	TGTGCCAGCAGCTCCTTGGACAGGGTAGGAGGCTACACCTTC
TRBJ1-2	TRBD1	16	TRBV9	.	CASSVTGTGDSYGYTF	TGTGCCAGCAGCGTCACCGGGACAGGGGATAGCTATGGCTACACCTTC
TRBJ1-2	.	18	TRBV21-1	few	CASSKKIPGQGTNYGYTF	TGTGCCAGCAGCAAAAAGATCCCGGGACAGGGTACTAACTATGGCTACACCTTC